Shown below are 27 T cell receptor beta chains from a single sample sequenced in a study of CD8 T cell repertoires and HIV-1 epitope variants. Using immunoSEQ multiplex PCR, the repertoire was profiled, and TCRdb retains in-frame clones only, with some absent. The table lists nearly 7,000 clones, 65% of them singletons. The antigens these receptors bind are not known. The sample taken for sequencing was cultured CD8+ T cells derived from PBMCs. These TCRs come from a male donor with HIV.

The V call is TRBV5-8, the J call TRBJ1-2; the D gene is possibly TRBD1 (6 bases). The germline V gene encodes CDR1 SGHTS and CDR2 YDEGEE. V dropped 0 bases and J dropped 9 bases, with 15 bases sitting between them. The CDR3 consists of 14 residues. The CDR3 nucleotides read TGTGCCAGCAGCTTGGGGCAGGGGCTGATACGCTACACCTTC. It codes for CASSLGQGLIRYTF.

CDR3 coding DNA: TGTGCCAGTAGTCCAAGCCGCGGGACTAGCGGGTACAATGAGCAGTTCTTC. It codes for CASSPSRGTSGYNEQFF. The V call is TRBV19, the J call TRBJ2-1; TRBD2 aligns across 12 bases. The germline gives CDR1 LNHDA, CDR2 SQIVND (reference sequence). The CDR3 runs 17 residues. Trimming at V came to 5 bases and at J to 4 bases, leaving 9 bases not matched to a gene.

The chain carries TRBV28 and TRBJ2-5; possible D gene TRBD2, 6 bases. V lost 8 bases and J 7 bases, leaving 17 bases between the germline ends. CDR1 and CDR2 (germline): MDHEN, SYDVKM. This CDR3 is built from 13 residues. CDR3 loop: CASRPGVLGTQYF. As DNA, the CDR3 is TGTGCCAGCCGACCGGGAGTGCTGGGGACCCAGTACTTC.

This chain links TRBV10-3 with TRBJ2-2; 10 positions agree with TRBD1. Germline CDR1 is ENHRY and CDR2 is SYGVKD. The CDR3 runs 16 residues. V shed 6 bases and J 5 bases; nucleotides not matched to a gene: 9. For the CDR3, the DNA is TGTGCCATCAGACCACCCCGGGACAGGGGTACCGGGGAGCTGTTTTTT. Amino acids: CAIRPPRDRGTGELFF.

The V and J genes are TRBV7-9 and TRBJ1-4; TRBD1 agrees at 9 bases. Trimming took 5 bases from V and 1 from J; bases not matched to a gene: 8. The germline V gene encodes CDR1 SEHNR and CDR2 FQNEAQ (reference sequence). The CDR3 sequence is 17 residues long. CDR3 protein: CASSPGTGIVTNEKLFF. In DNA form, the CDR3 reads TGTGCCAGCAGCCCCGGGACAGGGATCGTAACTAATGAAAAACTGTTTTTT.

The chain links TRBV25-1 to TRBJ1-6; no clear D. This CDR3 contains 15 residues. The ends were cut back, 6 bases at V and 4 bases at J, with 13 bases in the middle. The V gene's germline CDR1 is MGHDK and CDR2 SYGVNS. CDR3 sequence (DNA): TGTGCCAGCAGCGGTTTGGGCAGTTATAATTCACCCCTCCACTTT. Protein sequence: CASSGLGSYNSPLHF. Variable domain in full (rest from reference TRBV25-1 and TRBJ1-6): EADIYQTPRYLVIGTGKKITLECSQTMGHDKMYWYQQDPGMELHLIHYSYGVNSTEKGDLSSESTVSRIRTEHFPLTLESARPSHTSQYLCASSGLGSYNSPLHFGNGTRLTVT.

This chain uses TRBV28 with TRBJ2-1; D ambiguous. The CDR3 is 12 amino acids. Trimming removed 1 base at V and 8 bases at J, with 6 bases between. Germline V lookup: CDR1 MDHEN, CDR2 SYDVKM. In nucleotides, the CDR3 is TGTGCCAGCAGTTTATCGGTTTATGAGCAGTTCTTC. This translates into CASSLSVYEQFF. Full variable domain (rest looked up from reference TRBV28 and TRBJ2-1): DVKVTQSSRYLVKRTGEKVFLECVQDMDHENMFWYRQDPGLGLRLIYFSYDVKMKEKGDIPEGYSVSREKKERFSLILESASTNQTSMYLCASSLSVYEQFFGPGTRLTVL.

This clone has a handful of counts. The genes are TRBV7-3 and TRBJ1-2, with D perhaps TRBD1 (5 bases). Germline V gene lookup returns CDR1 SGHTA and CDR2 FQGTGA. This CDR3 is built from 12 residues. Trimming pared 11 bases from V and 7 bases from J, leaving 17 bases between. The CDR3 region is CAPGGDFGGYTF. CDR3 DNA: TGTGCCCCGGGGGGTGATTTCGGTGGCTACACCTTC.

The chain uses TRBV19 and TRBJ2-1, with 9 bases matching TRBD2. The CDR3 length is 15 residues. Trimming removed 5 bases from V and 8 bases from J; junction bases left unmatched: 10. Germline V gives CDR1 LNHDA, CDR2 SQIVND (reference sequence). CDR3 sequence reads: CASSGYSGSTDEQFF. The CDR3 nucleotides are TGTGCCAGTAGTGGGTATAGCGGGAGTACGGATGAGCAGTTCTTC.

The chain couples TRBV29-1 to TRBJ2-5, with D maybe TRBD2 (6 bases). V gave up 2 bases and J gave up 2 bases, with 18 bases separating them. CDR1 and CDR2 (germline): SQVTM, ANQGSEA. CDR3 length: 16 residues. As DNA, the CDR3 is TGCAGCGTTGAATGGGTTAGCGGAAACCTGCAAGAGACCCAGTACTTC. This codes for CSVEWVSGNLQETQYF.

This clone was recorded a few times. CDR3: CASSPRTVAYEQYF. CDR3 coding DNA: TGTGCCAGCAGTCCCCGGACCGTTGCCTACGAGCAGTACTTC. The genes are TRBV28 and TRBJ2-7; D is undetermined. V lost 5 bases and J lost 2, with 13 bases in between. Germline CDR1 MDHEN, CDR2 SYDVKM. The CDR3 runs 14 residues.

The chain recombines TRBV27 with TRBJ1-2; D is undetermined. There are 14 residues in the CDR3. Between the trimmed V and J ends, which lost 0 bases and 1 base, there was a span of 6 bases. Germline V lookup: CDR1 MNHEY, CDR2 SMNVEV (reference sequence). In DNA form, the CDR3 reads TGTGCCAGCAGTTTATCCGCACATAACTATGGCTACACCTTC. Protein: CASSLSAHNYGYTF.

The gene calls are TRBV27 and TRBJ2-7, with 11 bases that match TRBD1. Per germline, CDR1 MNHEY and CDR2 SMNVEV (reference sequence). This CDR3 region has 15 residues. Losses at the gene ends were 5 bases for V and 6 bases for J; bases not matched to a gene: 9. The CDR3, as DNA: TGTGCCAGCAGTACCTCGGACAGGGGGCGAAGCGAGCAGTACTTC. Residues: CASSTSDRGRSEQYF.

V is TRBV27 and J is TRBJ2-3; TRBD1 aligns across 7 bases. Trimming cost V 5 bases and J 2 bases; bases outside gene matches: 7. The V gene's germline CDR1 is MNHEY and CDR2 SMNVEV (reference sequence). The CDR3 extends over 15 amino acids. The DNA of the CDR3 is TGTGCCAGCAGTCTTTTACAGGGGTCCACAGATACGCAGTATTTT. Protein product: CASSLLQGSTDTQYF.

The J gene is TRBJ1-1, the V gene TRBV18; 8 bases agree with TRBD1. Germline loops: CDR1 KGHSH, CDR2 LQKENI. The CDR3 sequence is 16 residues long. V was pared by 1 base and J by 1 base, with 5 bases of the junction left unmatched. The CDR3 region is CASSPLGQAENTEAFF. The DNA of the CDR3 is TGTGCCAGCTCACCACTGGGACAGGCGGAGAACACTGAAGCTTTCTTT.

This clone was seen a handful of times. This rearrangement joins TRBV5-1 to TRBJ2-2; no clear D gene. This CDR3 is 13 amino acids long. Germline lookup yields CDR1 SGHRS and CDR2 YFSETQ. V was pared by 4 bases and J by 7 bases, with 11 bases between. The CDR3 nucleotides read TGCGCCAGCAGCCCTACGGTTAGCGGGGAGCTGTTTTTT. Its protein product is CASSPTVSGELFF.

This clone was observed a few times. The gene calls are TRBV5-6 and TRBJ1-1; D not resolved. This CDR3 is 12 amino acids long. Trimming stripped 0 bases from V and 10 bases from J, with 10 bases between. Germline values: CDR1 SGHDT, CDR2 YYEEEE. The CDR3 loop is CASSLGGGRAFF. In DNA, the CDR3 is TGTGCCAGCAGCTTGGGTGGAGGTAGAGCTTTCTTT.

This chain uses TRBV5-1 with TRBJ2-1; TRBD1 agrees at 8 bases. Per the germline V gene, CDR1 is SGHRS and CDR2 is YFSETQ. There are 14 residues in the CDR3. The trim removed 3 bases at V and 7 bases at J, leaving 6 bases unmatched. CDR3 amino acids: CASSSVTGVNEQFF. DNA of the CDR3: TGCGCCAGCAGCTCGGTGACAGGGGTGAATGAGCAGTTCTTC. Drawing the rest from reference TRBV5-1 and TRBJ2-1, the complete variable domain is KAGVTQTPRYLIKTRGQQVTLSCSPISGHRSVSWYQQTPGQGLQFLFEYFSETQRNKGNFPGRFSGRQFSNSRSEMNVSTLELGDSALYLCASSSVTGVNEQFFGPGTRLTVL.

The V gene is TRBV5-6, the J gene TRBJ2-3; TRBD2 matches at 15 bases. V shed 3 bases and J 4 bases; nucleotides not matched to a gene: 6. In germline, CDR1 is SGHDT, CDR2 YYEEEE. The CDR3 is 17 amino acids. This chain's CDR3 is CASSSEGLAGGPDTQYF. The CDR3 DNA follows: TGTGCCAGCAGCTCGGAAGGACTAGCGGGAGGGCCAGATACGCAGTATTTT. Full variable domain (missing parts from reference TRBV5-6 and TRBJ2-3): DAGVTQSPTHLIKTRGQQVTLRCSPKSGHDTVSWYQQALGQGPQFIFQYYEEEERQRGNFPDRFSGHQFPNYSSELNVNALLLGDSALYLCASSSEGLAGGPDTQYFGPGTRLTVL.

The CDR3, as DNA: TGCGCCAGCAGCCAAGAGGGGTGGGACGAGCAGTACTTC. It translates to CASSQEGWDEQYF. This sequence joins TRBV4-3 and TRBJ2-7; D is ambiguous. Germline assignment: CDR1 LGHNA and CDR2 YSLEER. V was shortened by 0 bases and J by 5 bases, with 8 bases between the two germline ends. This CDR3 comprises 13 residues.

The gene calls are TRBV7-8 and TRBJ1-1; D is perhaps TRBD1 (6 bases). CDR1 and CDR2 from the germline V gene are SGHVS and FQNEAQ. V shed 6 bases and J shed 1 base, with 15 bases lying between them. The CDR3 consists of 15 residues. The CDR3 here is CASSSTLGQNTEAFF. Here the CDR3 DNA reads TGTGCCAGCAGTTCGACCTTGGGACAGAACACTGAAGCTTTCTTT.

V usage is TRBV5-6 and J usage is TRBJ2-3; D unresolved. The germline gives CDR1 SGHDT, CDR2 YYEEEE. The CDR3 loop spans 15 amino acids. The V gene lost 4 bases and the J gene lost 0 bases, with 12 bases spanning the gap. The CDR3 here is CASSPVTTSTDTQYF. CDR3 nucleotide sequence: TGTGCCAGCAGCCCCGTAACTACGAGCACAGATACGCAGTATTTT.

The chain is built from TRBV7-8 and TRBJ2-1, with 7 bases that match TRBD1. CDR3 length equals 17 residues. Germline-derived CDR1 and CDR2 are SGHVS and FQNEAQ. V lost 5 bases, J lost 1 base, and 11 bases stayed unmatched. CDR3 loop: CASSDHPGTASYNEQFF. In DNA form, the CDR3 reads TGTGCCAGCAGCGATCACCCCGGGACAGCATCCTACAATGAGCAGTTCTTC.

The CDR3 bases are TGTGCCAGCAGCCAAGACCTGGGGGGAGCCCGGGCCTATGGCTACACCTTC. Amino acids: CASSQDLGGARAYGYTF. This rearrangement joins TRBV14 to TRBJ1-2, with D possibly being TRBD1 (5 bases). Germline V CDR1 and CDR2: SGHDN, FVKESK. The CDR3 covers 17 residues. The V and J ends lost 0 bases and 4 bases respectively, with 18 bases between them.

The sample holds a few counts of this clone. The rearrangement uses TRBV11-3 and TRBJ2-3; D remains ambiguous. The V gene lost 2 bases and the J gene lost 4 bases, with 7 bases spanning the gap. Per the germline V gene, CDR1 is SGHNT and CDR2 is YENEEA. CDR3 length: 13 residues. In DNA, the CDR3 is TGTGCCAGCAGCTTACCAGACGCAGATACGCAGTATTTT. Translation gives CASSLPDADTQYF.

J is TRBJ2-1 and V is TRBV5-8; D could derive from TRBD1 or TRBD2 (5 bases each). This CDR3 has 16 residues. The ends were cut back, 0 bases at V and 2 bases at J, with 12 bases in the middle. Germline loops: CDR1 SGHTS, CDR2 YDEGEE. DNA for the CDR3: TGTGCCAGCAGCTTGGACCGGGACCGAACCTACAATGAGCAGTTCTTC. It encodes CASSLDRDRTYNEQFF.

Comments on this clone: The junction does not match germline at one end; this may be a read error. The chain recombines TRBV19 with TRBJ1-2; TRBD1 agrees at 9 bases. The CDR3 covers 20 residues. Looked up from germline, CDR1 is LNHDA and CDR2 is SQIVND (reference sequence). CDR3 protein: CASSIEPTGGTPTHLYGYTF. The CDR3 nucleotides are TGTGCCAGTAGCATAGAACCGACAGGGGGAACCCCTACCCACTTATATGGCTACACCTTC.